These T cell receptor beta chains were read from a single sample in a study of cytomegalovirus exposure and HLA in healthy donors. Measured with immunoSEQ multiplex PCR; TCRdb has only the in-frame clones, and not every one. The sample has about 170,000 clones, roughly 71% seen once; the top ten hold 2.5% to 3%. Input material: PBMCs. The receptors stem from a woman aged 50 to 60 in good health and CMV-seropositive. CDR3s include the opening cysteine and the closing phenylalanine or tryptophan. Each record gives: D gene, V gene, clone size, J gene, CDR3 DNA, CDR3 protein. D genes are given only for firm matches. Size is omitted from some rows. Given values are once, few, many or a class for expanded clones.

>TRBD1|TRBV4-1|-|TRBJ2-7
TGCGCCAGCAGCCCGATCGGGACAGGGTCCTACGAGCAGTACTTC
CASSPIGTGSYEQYF
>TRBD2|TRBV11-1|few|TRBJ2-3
TGTGCCAGCAGCTTAGGGGCCAGCGGGGGGACGGATACGCAGTATTTT
CASSLGASGGTDTQYF
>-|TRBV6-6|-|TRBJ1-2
TGTGCCAGCAGTATCAGGACGGGAAACTATGGCTACACCTTC
CASSIRTGNYGYTF
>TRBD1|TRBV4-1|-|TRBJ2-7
TGCGCCAGCAGCGCCCGGGACAGGGCCTACGAGCAGTACTTC
CASSARDRAYEQYF
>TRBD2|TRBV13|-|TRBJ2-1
TGTGCCAGCAGCTTATGGGGGGGGAATGAGCAGTTCTTC
CASSLWGGNEQFF
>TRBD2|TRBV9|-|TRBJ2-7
TGTGCCAGCAGTCCAATCGGTAGCGGGGGAGCCTACGAGCAGTACTTC
CASSPIGSGGAYEQYF
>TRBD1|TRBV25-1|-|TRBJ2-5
TGTGCCTCCGAAGGGGACAGACCTCAAGAGACCCAGTACTTC
CASEGDRPQETQYF
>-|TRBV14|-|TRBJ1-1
TGTGCCAGCAGCCAAGGGACTGCTGTGACTGAAGCTTTCTTT
CASSQGTAVTEAFF
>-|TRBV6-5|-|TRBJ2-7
TGTGCCAGCAGTTCCGCGGGGAAAGGCTACGAGCAGTACTTC
CASSSAGKGYEQYF
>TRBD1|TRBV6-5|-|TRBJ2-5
TGTGCCAGCAGTAGGGACAGACTAGAGACCCAGTACTTC
CASSRDRLETQYF
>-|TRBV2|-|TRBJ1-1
TGTGCCAGCACTCAGGGTAATTGGTTAACTGAAGCTTTCTTT
CASTQGNWLTEAFF